This T cell receptor beta chain was documented in a study of shared clonotypes between healthy human individuals. Findings of the study overall: Sampling covered nothing but blood. Tissue TCR repertoires likely differ from those found in blood.

V was clipped by 7 bases and J by 8 bases; unmatched bases: 9. The germline gives CDR1 MNHNS, CDR2 SASEGT. CDR3 length: 15 amino acids. Generated by immunoSEQ multiplex PCR, the TCRdb table keeps only in-frame clones and is missing some. The data show hundreds of thousands of clones, 95% to 96% seen once. CD8 cells regarded as naive lacked CD45RO, were positively chosen for CCR7, and omitted terminally differentiated effector memory CD45RA+ cells. Notes on this clone: What it binds is not known.

Sequencing was carried out using naive CD8+ T cells sorted from blood. This receptor was identified in a woman aged 25-40 years in good health. The chain couples TRBV6-1 to TRBJ2-3; 13 bases map to TRBD2. This CDR3 is CASMTSGGPSSTQYF. CDR3 bases: TGTGCCAGCATGACTAGCGGGGGGCCGTCGTCTACGCAGTATTTT.